The present T cell receptor (beta chain) was sequenced within a study of metastatic and nonmetastatic thyroid tumors. Trimming removed 7 bases at V and 7 bases at J, with 16 bases between. The germline gives CDR1 SNHLY, CDR2 FYNNEI. This CDR3 has 13 amino acids. TCRdb reanalyzed the PCR reads via MiXCR. The table includes over 14,000 clones, approximately 3.9% detected once. Thyroid surgery was preceded by no treatment in any patient. The table lists this clone with a few counts. The chain couples TRBV2 to TRBJ1-2; D unclear. This clonotype was sampled from a female donor with papillary thyroid cancer or a benign thyroid nodule (not recorded which). Some clones in this sample may be carry-over from other donors' samples. The sample taken for sequencing was tumor tissue. As DNA, the CDR3 is TGTGCCAGCACCACCATGGCGGGCTCTGGCTACACCTTC. Protein product: CASTTMAGSGYTF.